These T cell receptor beta chains were read from a single sample in a study of human T cells and chemical hapten exposure. TCRdb analysed the RACE reads with MiXCR anew, one entry per CDR3 protein. The sample carries under 90,000 distinct CDR3 sequences, around 7.9% recorded once. The specimen was whole blood, collected in connection with sensitization to the hapten diphenylcyclopropenone (DPC). These receptors were collected from a woman in her fifties or sixties with alopecia areata. Some clones in this sample may be carry-over from other donors' samples. The CDR3 runs from the conserved cysteine through the conserved F or W. Each record gives: CDR3 protein, CDR3 DNA, clone size, D gene, V gene, J gene. A D gene is named only where the DNA matches it firmly. A clone size is listed for some rows: how often the clone was seen (once, few, many), or a class if it is expanded.

CSARGGGSGKPQHF	TGCAGTGCTAGAGGAGGAGGAAGCGGGAAGCCCCAGCATTTT	many	-	TRBV20-1	TRBJ1-5
CAVNPAGQGNTGELFF	TGTGCCGTAAATCCTGCGGGACAGGGGAACACCGGGGAGCTGTTTTTT	-	TRBD1	TRBV10-3	TRBJ2-2
CASSFAQGGINEQFF	TGTGCCAGCAGCTTCGCCCAGGGGGGGATTAATGAGCAGTTCTTC	many	-	TRBV7-2	TRBJ2-1
CSAPRTSGYTDTQYF	TGCAGTGCTCCTCGGACTAGCGGGTACACAGATACGCAGTATTTT	-	TRBD2	TRBV20-1	TRBJ2-3
CASRGINSPLHF	TGTGCCAGCAGGGGGATTAATTCACCCCTCCACTTT	many	-	TRBV12-3/TRBV12-4	TRBJ1-6
CASSLGAHFPYPFF	TGTGCCAGCAGCTTAGGGGCCCACTTTCCCTATCCGTTCTTC	few	-	TRBV7-2	TRBJ2-1
CSAGGLSPRFYEQYF	TGCAGTGCGGGGGGACTCTCACCCCGATTCTACGAGCAGTACTTC	few	-	TRBV20-1	TRBJ2-7
CASSPSNLLNQPQHF	TGTGCCAGCAGTCCCAGCAACCTTCTCAATCAGCCCCAGCATTTT	-	-	TRBV6-2/TRBV6-3	TRBJ1-5
CASSQNRGSGGRRPGELFF	TGTGCCAGCAGCCAGAACAGGGGATCGGGCGGGAGACGCCCCGGGGAGCTGTTTTTT	few	-	TRBV7-9	TRBJ2-2
CASSQDTSENTIYF	TGCGCCAGCAGCCAAGATACCTCTGAAAACACCATATATTTT	many	-	TRBV4-3	TRBJ1-3
CASSSGLAWKTQYF	TGTGCCAGCAGCTCGGGACTAGCATGGAAGACCCAGTACTTC	few	TRBD2	TRBV5-6	TRBJ2-5
CASSQTANEQYF	TGTGCCAGCAGCCAGACTGCGAACGAGCAGTACTTC	many	-	TRBV3-1	TRBJ2-7
CASNPRGATQPQHF	TGTGCCAGCAACCCGCGGGGGGCTACTCAGCCCCAGCATTTT	many	-	TRBV28	TRBJ1-5
CASSLDRGQGRDEQYF	TGTGCCAGCAGTTTAGACAGGGGGCAGGGCCGAGACGAGCAGTACTTC	few	TRBD1	TRBV28	TRBJ2-7
CASSFSQLVNSPLHF	TGTGCCAGCAGTTTCTCACAGTTAGTGAATTCACCCCTCCACTTT	-	-	TRBV27	TRBJ1-6
CASSSLASGSTDTQYF	TGTGCCAGCAGTTCCCTGGCTAGCGGGTCCACAGATACGCAGTATTTT	few	TRBD2	TRBV6-6	TRBJ2-3
CASSQRRGTGELFF	TGTGCCAGCAGCCAACGGAGAGGCACCGGGGAGCTGTTTTTT	few	-	TRBV3-1	TRBJ2-2
CASSQEGGQADTQYF	TGCGCCAGCAGCCAGGAGGGAGGGCAAGCAGATACGCAGTATTTT	many	TRBD2	TRBV4-3	TRBJ2-3
CSVDGGMFTEAFF	TGCAGCGTTGATGGGGGGATGTTCACTGAAGCTTTCTTT	many	-	TRBV29-1	TRBJ1-1
CASSDGAISTDTQYF	TGCGCCAGCAGCGACGGAGCTATTAGCACAGATACGCAGTATTTT	-	-	TRBV5-1	TRBJ2-3
CASSLQGLEAFF	TGCGCCAGCAGCTTGCAGGGTTTAGAAGCTTTCTTT	-	-	TRBV5-1	TRBJ1-1
CASSFLTGSGYEQYF	TGTGCCAGCAGTTTCTTGACTGGATCAGGTTACGAGCAGTACTTC	-	-	TRBV28	TRBJ2-7
CASTSNVGTGDTDTQYF	TGTGCCAGCACGTCAAACGTCGGGACAGGAGACACAGATACGCAGTATTTT	many	TRBD1	TRBV9	TRBJ2-3
CASRDPGSNQPQHF	TGTGCCAGCAGGGACCCTGGGAGCAATCAGCCCCAGCATTTT	many	-	TRBV6-2/TRBV6-3	TRBJ1-5
CAISERGYNEQFF	TGTGCCATCAGTGAGAGGGGTTACAATGAGCAGTTCTTC	many	-	TRBV10-3	TRBJ2-1
CASSPGGLAGGETQYF	TGTGCCAGCAGCCCAGGGGGACTAGCGGGAGGAGAGACCCAGTACTTC	-	TRBD2	TRBV13	TRBJ2-5
CASTPTRGATNEKLFF	TGTGCCAGCACCCCTACCAGGGGGGCAACTAATGAAAAACTGTTTTTT	many	TRBD1	TRBV12-3/TRBV12-4	TRBJ1-4
CASSDNGYEQYF	TGTGCCAGCAGTGATAATGGGTACGAGCAGTACTTC	many	-	TRBV2	TRBJ2-7
CASSEETGAEAFF	TGTGCCAGCAGTGAAGAAACAGGGGCTGAAGCTTTCTTT	many	TRBD1	TRBV6-1	TRBJ1-1
CASSPSWGQETQYF	TGCGCCAGCAGCCCCAGTTGGGGGCAAGAGACCCAGTACTTC	-	-	TRBV4-1	TRBJ2-5
CSASRLEPLAGYTF	TGCAGTGCTAGCAGACTTGAACCCCTGGCTGGCTACACCTTC	-	-	TRBV20-1	TRBJ1-2
CASSLVTGGEALHF	TGTGCCAGCAGCTTGGTGACAGGGGGCGAAGCCCTCCACTTT	-	TRBD1	TRBV5-6	TRBJ1-6
CSARGQGSNEQYF	TGCAGTGCTAGGGGTCAGGGTAGCAACGAGCAGTACTTC	many	-	TRBV20-1	TRBJ2-7
CSASLGGSGAKNIQYF	TGCAGTGCTAGCCTAGGGGGTTCTGGGGCCAAAAACATTCAGTACTTC	-	-	TRBV20-1	TRBJ2-4
CASSKGQGASEAFF	TGTGCCAGCAGTAAGGGACAGGGGGCTTCTGAAGCTTTCTTT	-	TRBD1	TRBV6-1	TRBJ1-1
CASSLSGGYEQYF	TGTGCCAGCAGCTTAAGCGGGGGGTACGAGCAGTACTTC	many	TRBD2	TRBV7-9	TRBJ2-7
CASSLGGGQYQPQHF	TGTGCCAGCAGCTTAGGAGGGGGCCAGTATCAGCCCCAGCATTTT	-	TRBD1	TRBV7-8	TRBJ1-5
CASSRAGVYDLFYNSPLHF	TGTGCCAGCAGTCGAGCAGGGGTCTACGACCTTTTCTATAATTCACCCCTCCACTTT	many	-	TRBV28	TRBJ1-6
CSVERDNYNEQFF	TGCAGCGTTGAAAGGGACAACTACAATGAGCAGTTCTTC	few	-	TRBV29-1	TRBJ2-1
CASRRSGGITDTQYF	TGTGCCAGCAGGCGAAGCGGGGGGATCACAGATACGCAGTATTTT	few	TRBD2	TRBV28	TRBJ2-3
CASSSVGDPGDTEAFF	TGTGCCAGCAGCTCGGTGGGGGATCCAGGGGACACTGAAGCTTTCTTT	few	-	TRBV5-4	TRBJ1-1
CASSLLWGREETQYF	TGCGCCAGCAGCTTACTTTGGGGGCGCGAAGAGACCCAGTACTTC	-	-	TRBV5-1	TRBJ2-5
CASSPRVITGELFF	TGTGCCAGCAGCCCTCGGGTTATCACCGGGGAGCTGTTTTTT	-	-	TRBV7-9	TRBJ2-2
CSVWQTNTEAFF	TGCAGCGTTTGGCAGACGAACACTGAAGCTTTCTTT	many	-	TRBV29-1	TRBJ1-1
CADRGAGGELFF	TGTGCCGACCGGGGGGCTGGAGGGGAGCTGTTTTTT	many	-	TRBV7-2	TRBJ2-2
CASSYLGLAGVEQYF	TGTGCCAGCAGTTACCTCGGTCTAGCGGGAGTCGAGCAGTACTTC	-	TRBD2	TRBV6-2/TRBV6-3	TRBJ2-7
CSARDLSSGSVAYNEQFF	TGCAGTGCTAGAGATCTGTCTAGCGGGAGTGTTGCCTACAATGAGCAGTTCTTC	many	TRBD2	TRBV20-1	TRBJ2-1
CASSVGGMAGELFF	TGTGCCAGCAGCGTGGGGGGAATGGCCGGGGAGCTGTTTTTT	-	-	TRBV9	TRBJ2-2
CSVLTGGGDNYGYTF	TGCAGCGTTTTAACCGGGGGAGGGGATAACTATGGCTACACCTTC	few	-	TRBV29-1	TRBJ1-2
CASSLNRGTEAFF	TGTGCCAGCAGCTTGAACAGGGGCACTGAAGCTTTCTTT	many	TRBD1	TRBV7-7	TRBJ1-1
CASSVSGGATDTQYF	TGTGCCAGCAGCGTAAGCGGGGGAGCCACAGATACGCAGTATTTT	-	TRBD2	TRBV7-2	TRBJ2-3
CARRGENNEKLFF	TGTGCCAGGAGAGGGGAGAATAATGAAAAACTGTTTTTT	many	-	TRBV2	TRBJ1-4
CASSHDSGGFTDTQYF	TGTGCCAGCAGCCACGATAGCGGGGGGTTCACAGATACGCAGTATTTT	-	TRBD2	TRBV3-1	TRBJ2-3
CSVSIITGAGTEAFF	TGCAGCGTGTCGATCATTACAGGGGCGGGTACTGAAGCTTTCTTT	many	TRBD1	TRBV29-1	TRBJ1-1
CAWSGQVGTEAFF	TGTGCCTGGAGTGGGCAGGTGGGGACTGAAGCTTTCTTT	-	-	TRBV30	TRBJ1-1
CASHREAYEQYF	TGTGCCAGCCACAGGGAGGCCTACGAGCAGTACTTC	few	-	TRBV21-1	TRBJ2-7
CASSFESGGLQPQHF	TGTGCCAGCAGTTTCGAGAGTGGAGGGTTACAGCCCCAGCATTTT	many	-	TRBV12-3/TRBV12-4	TRBJ1-5
CASSQEAAENSPLHF	TGCGCCAGCAGCCAAGAGGCGGCGGAAAATTCACCCCTCCACTTT	many	-	TRBV4-3	TRBJ1-6